This TCR beta chain was sequenced for a study of T cell responses to AZD1222 COVID-19 vaccine listed by TCRdb under 2021. Context from the whole study: A total of 230 to 250 trial participants underwent TCR sequencing, of whom around 210 had received two doses of AZD1222 and 26 had received two doses of the MenACWY control vaccine. Trial participants were enrolled by age into 18-55, 56-69 and 70-plus year subgroups, with around 150, 28 and 57 TCR-sequenced participants respectively.

Paper-wide results and their limitations: CD4 TCRs associated with the vaccine covered the entire spike protein, and the dominant responses were in regions 160-218 and 743-854. Most participants were white British and females outnumbered males, and the authors suggested that clonal diversity may have been underestimated. Reportedly, close to half of the unique spike-specific TCRs recognized epitopes lying outside the regions that are mutated in the B.1.351 and B.1.1.7 variants. In the small 56-69-year group, the increase in depth fell short of significance, most likely because of low power. Conclusions about previously exposed vaccinees were limited because only six AZD1222 recipients were SARS-CoV-2 seropositive at baseline. No day 14 peak-response samples were available, so repertoires were characterized only after the peak T cell response. A significant rise in spike-specific TCR breadth and depth was observed after two AZD1222 doses relative to day 0 and relative to MenACWY recipients.

With respect to this clone: No cognate antigen has been identified for it. No base-level quality is on record; no much larger clone is a single base apart.

The time point label, read with the paper, signifies: about 28 days (+/-7) after the second vaccine dose. AZD1222 recipients whose second dose came at about 4 weeks and those whose second dose came at about 12 weeks were combined into one group, since spike-specific TCR depth and breadth did not differ between the two schedules. Samples from vaccinated people were obtained from the UK trials COV001 and COV002, which included a single-blind randomized controlled phase 2/3 trial of AZD1222 (ChAdOx1 nCoV-19) in healthy adults. For TCRbeta chain sequencing, PBMC samples from trial participants were taken at day 0 and at day 28 after the second dose. From the germline V gene (reference sequence), CDR1 is LGHDT and CDR2 is YNNKEL. The CDR3 goes from the cysteine to the phenylalanine over 13 residues. Of all the DNA, just the CDR3 is kept, 39 bases in frame from base 1. V ends up 4 bases short and J 5 bases short, with an unmatched junction base count of 4.

The CDR3 regions of human TCRbeta chains were analyzed by immunosequencing. Processing in the source paper ran as follows. Repertoire TCRs were matched against a reference library of SARS-CoV-2-specific TCRs generated with the MIRA antigen-specificity platform. Breadth meant the fraction of unique TCRs that were SARS-CoV-2-associated, whereas depth meant the fraction of total T cells that were SARS-CoV-2-associated. Using the MIRA data, each spike-specific TCR was assigned both to the spike region to which the TCR was reactive and to a CD4 or CD8 class. Log10-transformed breadth and depth values were compared by one-way ANOVA with Sidak's multiple comparisons tests. In TCRdb, the immuneACCESS table is reduced to in-frame sequences with V and J assigned. These tables do not hold every clone; where another copy was compared, an unresolved V gene accounts for under half, and the others remain unexplained. That table gives V, J and clone size, and the DNA gave D and trimming. This sample gives 95,000 to 150,000 clones in total; approximately 94% of them show up just once. The ten largest clones represent approximately 5% of the sample.

The material was peripheral blood, obtained 28 days after the second AZD1222 dose. The sequence joins TRBV3-1 (or the pseudogene TRBV3-2) to TRBJ2-5; 7 middle bases align to TRBD2. The TCR sequence derives from an adult who received the AZD1222 COVID-19 vaccine. The DNA sequence reads TGTGCCAGCAGCCGGACTAGGGACGAGACCCAGTACTTC. Protein translation: CASSRTRDETQYF.